One sample yielded the 15 T cell receptor beta chains listed below, sequenced in a study of blood T cells in healthy people across ages. It was with a sample-barcoded 5' primer and a J-beta primer mix that a second PCR of roughly 6 to 11 cycles was run. MiXCR, applied by TCRdb to the 5' RACE reads, yields one record per CDR3 protein. The sample includes around 1.1 million distinct CDR3 sequences, roughly two fifths of them seen just once. Sequencing was carried out using blood. These receptors all come from a man aged 18 to 29 in good health.

This rearrangement joins TRBV6-1 to TRBJ2-1; D tentatively fits TRBD1 or TRBD2 (5 bases each). Trimming shortened V by 6 bases and J by 8 bases, and 23 bases separated the two germline ends. Germline V lookup: CDR1 MNHNS, CDR2 SASEGT. The CDR3 has 16 residues. Written as DNA, the CDR3 is TGTGCCAGCAGATCGGGGCGGACGGCCGTTTTCGATGAGCAGTTCTTC. The encoded protein is CASRSGRTAVFDEQFF.

The chain combines TRBV6-5 with TRBJ2-3; D gene unclear. The CDR3 length is 11 residues. Germline V gives CDR1 MNHEY, CDR2 SVGAGI. V shed 10 bases and J shed 9 bases, with 14 bases lying between them. CDR3 coding DNA: TGTGCCACCCGTTCGCTCGGAACGCAGTATTTT. Its translation: CATRSLGTQYF.

This clonotype was seen only a few times. This chain connects TRBV12-3 or TRBV12-4 to TRBJ2-1; maybe TRBD1 (5 bases). The CDR3 is 16 residues long. The V end lost 3 bases, the J end lost 2 bases, and 14 bases lay between the germline ends. CDR3 sequence: CASSFMKGNTYNEQFF. CDR3 sequence (DNA): TGTGCCAGCAGTTTTATGAAGGGGAATACCTACAATGAGCAGTTCTTC.

Points on this clonotype: Being one base from a much bigger clone, this may be a read error. The genes are TRBV12-3 or TRBV12-4 and TRBJ2-7; D not certain. The CDR3 has 13 residues. The CDR3 region has the DNA TGTGCCCGCAGTCGTACTCCAACCTACGAGCAGTACTTC. This encodes CARSRTPTYEQYF.

This chain connects TRBV2 to TRBJ1-4; D is undetermined. Trimming removed 6 bases from V and 7 bases from J, with 18 bases in between. This CDR3 spans 15 amino acids. Germline CDR1 SNHLY, CDR2 FYNNEI. CDR3 sequence reads: CASSAIRRVGEKLFF. The CDR3 bases are TGTGCCAGCAGCGCCATACGGAGAGTCGGTGAAAAACTGTTTTTT.

There are many counts of this clonotype. The chain uses TRBV10-3 and TRBJ1-4, with 9 bases aligning to TRBD1. The junction had 7 bases not matched to a gene; V was cut back by 10 bases and J by 4 bases. The CDR3 consists of 14 residues. Germline V gene data show CDR1 as ENHRY and CDR2 as SYGVKD. The CDR3 sequence: CATSGTGSNEKLFF. DNA for the CDR3: TGTGCCACCTCCGGGACAGGGAGTAATGAAAAACTGTTTTTT.

CDR3 in amino acids: CASSTGFSGEQFF. CDR3 sequence (DNA): TGTGCCAGCAGTACAGGGTTTTCGGGCGAGCAGTTCTTC. The chain recombines TRBV27 with TRBJ2-1; tentatively, D is TRBD1 (6 bases). Germline lookup yields CDR1 MNHEY and CDR2 SMNVEV (reference sequence). CDR3 length: 13 amino acids. V lost 5 bases and J lost 10, with 15 bases in between.

The gene calls are TRBV6-5 and TRBJ2-5, with TRBD1 as a possible D gene (6 bases). Germline V gene data show CDR1 as MNHEY and CDR2 as SVGAGI. The CDR3 spans 16 residues. V was clipped by 6 bases and J by 1 base, with 18 bases between them. The CDR3 loop is CASRAFGTQFQETQYF. The CDR3 region has the DNA TGTGCCAGCAGGGCCTTCGGGACACAGTTCCAAGAGACCCAGTACTTC.

V gene TRBV6-6 combines with J gene TRBJ1-2; D is uncertain. With 5 bases removed from V and 6 bases from J, the gap between germline ends came to 10 bases. From germline, CDR1 is MNHNY and CDR2 SVGAGI (reference sequence). The CDR3 loop spans 12 amino acids. The CDR3 DNA is TGTGCCAGCAGTCCGAAAGGGAATGGCTACACCTTC. Encoded protein: CASSPKGNGYTF.

This clonotype was counted a single time. CDR3 region: CASSQGSGGAVDIQYF. The CDR3 bases are TGTGCCAGCAGCCAAGGTAGCGGGGGGGCCGTGGACATTCAGTACTTC. V gene TRBV3-1 combines with J gene TRBJ2-4, with TRBD2 matching over 11 bases. Trimming at V came to 1 base and at J to 8 bases, leaving 7 bases not matched to a gene. Germline lookup yields CDR1 LGHDT and CDR2 YNNKEL (reference sequence). The CDR3 loop spans 16 amino acids.

The V call is TRBV4-3, the J call TRBJ1-4; D not certain. Deletions cut 2 bases from V and 3 bases from J, with 10 bases between. The CDR3 contains 15 residues. Per germline, CDR1 LGHNA and CDR2 YSLEER. The CDR3 is CASSQSQAANEKLFF. For the CDR3, the DNA is TGCGCCAGCAGCCAATCTCAGGCGGCTAATGAAAAACTGTTTTTT.

DNA for the CDR3: TGTGCCAGCAGCAGAGCGGGGTTTTCCGGGGAGCTGTTTTTT. Translated: CASSRAGFSGELFF. The chain links TRBV9 to TRBJ2-2; 7 bases agree with TRBD2. With 4 bases clipped from V and 6 bases from J, the junction kept 6 bases outside the gene matches. From germline, CDR1 is SGDLS and CDR2 YYNGEE. The CDR3 is 14 amino acids.

This chain joins TRBV29-1 and TRBJ1-2, with D perhaps TRBD1 (5 bases). Trimming removed 6 bases at V and 8 bases at J, with 16 bases between. Germline V gene lookup returns CDR1 SQVTM and CDR2 ANQGSEA. The CDR3 sequence is 12 residues long. CDR3 residues: CSVVGWGGGYTF. The CDR3 DNA reads as TGCAGCGTGGTTGGATGGGGCGGGGGCTACACCTTC.

The rearrangement uses TRBV6-2 or TRBV6-3 and TRBJ1-5; no clear D gene. The CDR3 totals 13 residues. The germline V and J ends were trimmed by 3 bases and 5 bases, with 8 bases remaining between them. The germline CDR1 and CDR2 sequences are MNHEY and SVGEGT. This CDR3 is CASSYEGDQPQHF. In nucleotides, the CDR3 is TGTGCCAGCAGTTATGAGGGTGATCAGCCCCAGCATTTT.

This clonotype has more than one count but fewer than ten. V and J are TRBV2 and TRBJ2-1, with 8 bases matching TRBD2. V trimming: 3 bases; J trimming: 7 bases; junction bases outside the gene matches: 5. The CDR3 is made up of 14 amino acids. CDR1 and CDR2 from the germline V gene are SNHLY and FYNNEI. The CDR3 nucleotides are TGTGCCAGCAGTGATGCGGGGGGTAGTAATGAGCAGTTCTTC. Its protein is CASSDAGGSNEQFF.